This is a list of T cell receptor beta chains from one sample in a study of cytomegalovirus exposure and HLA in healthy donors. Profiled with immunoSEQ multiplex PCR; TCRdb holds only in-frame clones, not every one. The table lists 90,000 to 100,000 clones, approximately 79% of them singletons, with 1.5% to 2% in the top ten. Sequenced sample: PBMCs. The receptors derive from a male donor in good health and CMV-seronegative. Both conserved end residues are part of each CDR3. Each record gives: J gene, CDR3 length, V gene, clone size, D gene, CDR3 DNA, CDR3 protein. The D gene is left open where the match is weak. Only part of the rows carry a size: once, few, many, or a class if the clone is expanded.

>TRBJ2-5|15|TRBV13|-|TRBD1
TGTGCCAGCAGTTCCGAGGGACAGGGGCGGGAGACCCAGTACTTC
CASSSEGQGRETQYF
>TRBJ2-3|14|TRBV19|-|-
TGTGCCAGCAGGGGTCCACAGGACGCAGATACGCAGTATTTT
CASRGPQDADTQYF
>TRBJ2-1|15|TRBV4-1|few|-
TGCGCCAGCAGCCAAGATCTAGGGGCATACAATGAGCAGTTCTTC
CASSQDLGAYNEQFF
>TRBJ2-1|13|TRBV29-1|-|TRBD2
TGCAGCGTCGTAGCGGGAGGCCAAGGTGAGCAGTTCTTC
CSVVAGGQGEQFF
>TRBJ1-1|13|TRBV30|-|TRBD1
TGTGCCTGGAGTGTCACAGGGGTCCCTGAAGCTTTCTTT
CAWSVTGVPEAFF
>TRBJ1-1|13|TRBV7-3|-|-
TGTGCCAGCAGCTTGCAAACTGGTGGAGAGGCTTTCTTT
CASSLQTGGEAFF
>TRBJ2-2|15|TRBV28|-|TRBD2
TGTGCCAGCAGTCCTAGCGGAACGAACACCGGGGAGCTGTTTTTT
CASSPSGTNTGELFF
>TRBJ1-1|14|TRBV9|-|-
TGTGCCAGCAGCGTACAGGGTGGTGGCACTGAAGCTTTCTTT
CASSVQGGGTEAFF
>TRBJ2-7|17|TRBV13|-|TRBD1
TGTGCCAGCAGCTTAGGTGGTAGTAGGGGACAGGGCTACGAGCAGTACTTC
CASSLGGSRGQGYEQYF
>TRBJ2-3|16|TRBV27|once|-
TGTGCCAGCAGTCACCCTTACGGCAGGTTATCAGATACGCAGTATTTT
CASSHPYGRLSDTQYF
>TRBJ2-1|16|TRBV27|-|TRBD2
TGTGCCAGCAGTTTTGTAGCGGGAGGGCCACACAATGAGCAGTTCTTC
CASSFVAGGPHNEQFF
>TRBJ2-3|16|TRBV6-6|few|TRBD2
TGTGCCAGCAGTTACTCAAGCGGGAGGGGCCCAGATACGCAGTATTTT
CASSYSSGRGPDTQYF
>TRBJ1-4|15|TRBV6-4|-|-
TGTGCCAGCAGTGAAGACACCTCAACTAATGAAAAACTGTTTTTT
CASSEDTSTNEKLFF
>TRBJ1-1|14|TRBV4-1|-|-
TGCGCCAGCAGCCAAGGACATAATATTGCTGAAGCTTTCTTT
CASSQGHNIAEAFF
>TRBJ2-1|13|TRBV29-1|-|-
TGCAGCGTCCAACCCTTGACAGGCAATGAGCAGTTCTTC
CSVQPLTGNEQFF
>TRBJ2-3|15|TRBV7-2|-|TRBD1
TGTGCCAGCAGCTTAGGAGCAGGGGGAAGGAATACGCAGTATTTT
CASSLGAGGRNTQYF
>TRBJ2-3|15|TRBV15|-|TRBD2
TGTGCCACCAGCAGAGTAGCGGGTGTGACAGATACGCAGTATTTT
CATSRVAGVTDTQYF
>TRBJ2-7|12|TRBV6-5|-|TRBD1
TGTGCCAGCAGCCGAACAGGGGACGAGCAGTACTTC
CASSRTGDEQYF
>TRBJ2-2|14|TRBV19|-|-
TGTGCCAGTAGTCGGACTACCCTCATGAGGGAGCTGTTTTTT
CASSRTTLMRELFF
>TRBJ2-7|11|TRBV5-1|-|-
TGCGCCAGCAGCAAGGAGTACGAGCAGTACTTC
CASSKEYEQYF
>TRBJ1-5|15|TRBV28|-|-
TGTGCCAGCAACCCCTCTCGGGGGGGCAATCAGCCCCAGCATTTT
CASNPSRGGNQPQHF
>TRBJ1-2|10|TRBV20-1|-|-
TGCAGTGCTAGCGAACTCGGCTACACCTTC
CSASELGYTF
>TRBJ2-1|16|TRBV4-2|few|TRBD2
TGTGCCAGCAGTCCTCAAGTACCGGGAGGGCCGGGTGAGCAGTTCTTC
CASSPQVPGGPGEQFF
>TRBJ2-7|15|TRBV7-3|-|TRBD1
TGTGCCAGCAGGTTTCGGGACAGGGGTGGCGACGAGCAGTACTTC
CASRFRDRGGDEQYF
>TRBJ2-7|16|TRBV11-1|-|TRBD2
TGTGCCAGCAGCTTAGAAGGGGCGGGGGGCTCCTACGAGCAGTACTTC
CASSLEGAGGSYEQYF
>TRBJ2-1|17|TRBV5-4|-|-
TGTGCCAGCAGTGCGGACTCGCCCGTTCTCTCCTACAATGAGCAGTTCTTC
CASSADSPVLSYNEQFF
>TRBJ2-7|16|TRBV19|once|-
TGTGCCAGTAGTATTGGGTCTGAGGATCTCTCCTACGAGCAGTACTTC
CASSIGSEDLSYEQYF
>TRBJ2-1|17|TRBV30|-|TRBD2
TGTGACTGGAGTCGTTCGGTTACTAGCGGGGACGACAATGAGCAGTTCTTC
CDWSRSVTSGDDNEQFF
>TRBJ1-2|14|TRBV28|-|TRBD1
TGTGCCAGCAGTCTCGGACAGGGCAACTATGGCTACACCTTC
CASSLGQGNYGYTF
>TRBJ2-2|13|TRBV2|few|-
TGTGCCAGCAGTGATTTGGAGGGCGGGGAGCTGTTTTTT
CASSDLEGGELFF
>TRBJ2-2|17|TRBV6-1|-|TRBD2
TGTGCCAGCAGTGAAGTTCTCAGCGGGAGAAACACCGGGGAGCTGTTTTTT
CASSEVLSGRNTGELFF
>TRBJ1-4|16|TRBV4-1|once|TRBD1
TGCGCCAGCAGCGCCGGGAAGGGACAGTTAAATGAAAAACTGTTTTTT
CASSAGKGQLNEKLFF
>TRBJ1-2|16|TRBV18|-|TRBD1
TGTGCCAGCTCACCTTTACAGGGGCCGCTCACCGGTGGCTACACCTTC
CASSPLQGPLTGGYTF
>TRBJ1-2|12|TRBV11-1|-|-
TGTGCCAGCAGCCCCGGGTCCTATGGCTACACCTTC
CASSPGSYGYTF
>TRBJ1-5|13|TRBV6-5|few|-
TGTGCCAGCCGGTACAGGGCCAATCAGCCCCAGCATTTT
CASRYRANQPQHF
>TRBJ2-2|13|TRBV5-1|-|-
TGCGCCAGCAGCTTTTCGGGCACCGGGGAGCTGTTTTTT
CASSFSGTGELFF
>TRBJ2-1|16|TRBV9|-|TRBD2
TGTGCCAGCAGCGTAGCCCTAGCGGGATACTACAATGAGCAGTTCTTC
CASSVALAGYYNEQFF
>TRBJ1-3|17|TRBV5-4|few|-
TGTGCCAGCAGCTTGGACACCTTAGGGCGAGGGGGAAACACCATATATTTT
CASSLDTLGRGGNTIYF
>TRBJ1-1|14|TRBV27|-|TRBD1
TGTGCCAGCAGTCCGACAGGGAGGAACACTGAAGCTTTCTTT
CASSPTGRNTEAFF
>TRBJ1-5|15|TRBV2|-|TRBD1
TGTGCCAGTAGGGACAGATCGCGGAGCAATCAGCCCCAGCATTTT
CASRDRSRSNQPQHF
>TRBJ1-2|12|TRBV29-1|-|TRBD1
TGCAGCGTGGATACAGGGGGCGCAGGCTACACCTTC
CSVDTGGAGYTF